These T cell receptor beta chains were read from a single sample in a study of PD-1 blockade in classical Hodgkin lymphoma. The table came from immunoSEQ multiplex PCR; TCRdb's copy has only in-frame clones and leaves some out. The data contain about 94,000 clones, approximately 89% of them singletons. The specimen comprised peripheral blood mononuclear cells (PBMCs), sampled before the second cycle of nivolumab. These receptors all come from a human donor with classical Hodgkin lymphoma. The CDR3 runs from the conserved cysteine through the conserved F or W. The order of the fields is clone size, V gene, D gene, J gene, CDR3 DNA, CDR3 protein. A D gene is named only where the DNA matches it firmly. A clone size is listed for some rows: how often the clone was seen (once, few, many), or a class if it is expanded.

size: .
V: TRBV5-1
D: TRBD1
J: TRBJ2-3
DNA: TGCGCCAGCAGCTTGGAGGGCAGGGGGCTTACAGATACGCAGTATTTT
CDR3: CASSLEGRGLTDTQYF

size: .
V: TRBV28
D: TRBD2
J: TRBJ2-1
DNA: TGTGCCAGCAGTTTAGGGGCTAGCGGGGGGTTCTACAATGAGCAGTTCTTC
CDR3: CASSLGASGGFYNEQFF

size: .
V: TRBV5-6
D: .
J: TRBJ1-5
DNA: TGTGCCAGCAGTAGGGGGGGCCGGAGCAATCAGCCCCAGCATTTT
CDR3: CASSRGGRSNQPQHF

size: .
V: TRBV18
D: TRBD1
J: TRBJ2-2
DNA: TGTGCCAGCTCGGAACAGGGGGACACCGGGGAGCTGTTTTTT
CDR3: CASSEQGDTGELFF

size: .
V: TRBV5-1
D: TRBD1
J: TRBJ2-2
DNA: TGCGCCAGCAGCCCGGACAGGCCCCGCAACACCGGGGAGCTGTTTTTT
CDR3: CASSPDRPRNTGELFF

size: .
V: TRBV21-1
D: .
J: TRBJ2-5
DNA: TGTGCCAGCAGCACTACGACAGTCCAAGAGACCCAGTACTTC
CDR3: CASSTTTVQETQYF

size: .
V: TRBV19
D: .
J: TRBJ2-3
DNA: TGTGCCAGTAGTACATATGACTCTGCTCCCCGCACAGATACGCAGTATTTT
CDR3: CASSTYDSAPRTDTQYF

size: .
V: TRBV19
D: .
J: TRBJ1-1
DNA: TGTGCCAGTAGTTCGGACACGACGGGGGCTGAAGCTTTCTTT
CDR3: CASSSDTTGAEAFF

size: .
V: TRBV6-6
D: TRBD2
J: TRBJ2-7
DNA: TGTGCCAGCAGTTACGGGTCTAGCGGGGAAGCTTACGAGCAGTACTTC
CDR3: CASSYGSSGEAYEQYF

size: .
V: TRBV28
D: TRBD2
J: TRBJ2-1
DNA: TGTGCCAGCAGTTTAAGCGGGAGAGTCTACAATGAGCAGTTCTTC
CDR3: CASSLSGRVYNEQFF

size: .
V: TRBV16
D: .
J: TRBJ1-6
DNA: TGTGCCAGCAGCGCTAACAGGGACTCATATAATTCACCCCTCCACTTT
CDR3: CASSANRDSYNSPLHF

size: once
V: TRBV11-2
D: .
J: TRBJ2-7
DNA: TGTGCCAGCAGCTGGGCTGGCTACGAGCAGTACTTC
CDR3: CASSWAGYEQYF

size: .
V: TRBV6-1
D: TRBD1
J: TRBJ2-7
DNA: TGTGCCAGCAGAGCCGGGACAGGGGGCCCCAACGAGCAGTACTTC
CDR3: CASRAGTGGPNEQYF

size: .
V: TRBV14
D: TRBD2
J: TRBJ2-3
DNA: TGTGCCAGCAGCCGGAACCGTTTAGGACTAGCGGGAGGGCGAGTTGGCACAGATACGCAGTATTTT
CDR3: CASSRNRLGLAGGRVGTDTQYF

size: .
V: TRBV6-5
D: .
J: TRBJ2-7
DNA: TGTGCCAGCAGTGCCTCGCAGGGTCCCTACGAGCAGTACTTC
CDR3: CASSASQGPYEQYF

size: .
V: TRBV5-1
D: .
J: TRBJ2-3
DNA: TGCGCCAGCAGCTTTTCTGCCCACGAGACAGATACGCAGTATTTT
CDR3: CASSFSAHETDTQYF

size: .
V: TRBV5-6
D: .
J: TRBJ1-2
DNA: TGTGCCAGCAGCTTGGACTTGGGAGGGGATAGCTATGGCTACACCTTC
CDR3: CASSLDLGGDSYGYTF

size: .
V: TRBV27
D: .
J: TRBJ1-1
DNA: TGTGCCAGCAGTCCAATTGGACCCACTGAAGCTTTCTTT
CDR3: CASSPIGPTEAFF

size: .
V: TRBV7-9
D: .
J: TRBJ1-6
DNA: TGTGCCAGCAGCCCCGAGGGCGTTAGCTCCTATAATTCACCCCTCCACTTT
CDR3: CASSPEGVSSYNSPLHF

size: .
V: TRBV5-1
D: TRBD2
J: TRBJ2-2
DNA: TGCGCCAGCAGCTCGGGACTAGCGAACACCGGGGAGCTGTTTTTT
CDR3: CASSSGLANTGELFF

size: once
V: TRBV14
D: TRBD2
J: TRBJ2-3
DNA: TGTGCCAGCAGCCAACATACTAGCGGGAGCTCGCGGCGAGATACGCAGTATTTT
CDR3: CASSQHTSGSSRRDTQYF

size: .
V: TRBV15
D: .
J: TRBJ2-3
DNA: TGTGCCACCAGTCCCGGGATGCAACCAACAGATACGCAGTATTTT
CDR3: CATSPGMQPTDTQYF

size: once
V: TRBV30
D: .
J: TRBJ2-1
DNA: TGTGCCTGGAGTCGAGGAGTCCGCAATGAGCAGTTCTTC
CDR3: CAWSRGVRNEQFF

size: .
V: TRBV4-2
D: TRBD1
J: TRBJ1-5
DNA: TGTGCCAGCAGCCAGACGCTAAGGACAGGGGGCTATCAGCCCCAGCATTTT
CDR3: CASSQTLRTGGYQPQHF

size: .
V: TRBV29-1
D: .
J: TRBJ1-2
DNA: TGCAGCGTTTGGAGCAGGGATCAGGCAGCACACTATGGCTACACCTTC
CDR3: CSVWSRDQAAHYGYTF

size: .
V: TRBV4-1
D: TRBD2
J: TRBJ2-2
DNA: TGCGCCAGCAGCCAACAGGAGGGAGGGCCTAGCGGGGAGCTGTTTTTT
CDR3: CASSQQEGGPSGELFF

size: .
V: TRBV5-1
D: .
J: TRBJ2-1
DNA: TGCGCCAGCAGCTTCACGGCTACAAACAATGAGCAGTTCTTC
CDR3: CASSFTATNNEQFF